The 15 T cell receptor beta chains given below trace back to one sample, sequenced in a study of cytomegalovirus exposure and HLA in healthy donors. Libraries were prepared by immunoSEQ multiplex PCR; TCRdb keeps only in-frame clonotypes and omits some of them. There are tens of thousands of clones in the sample; about 91% occur only once, and 1.3% lies in the top ten. The material sequenced was PBMCs. These receptors came from a woman under 30 in good health and CMV-seronegative.

This chain links TRBV5-1 with TRBJ1-2; 8 bases fit TRBD1. CDR1 is SGHRS, CDR2 YFSETQ, per germline. This CDR3 has 14 residues. V shed 4 bases and J 1 base; nucleotides not matched to a gene: 3. The CDR3 DNA sequence: TGCGCCAGCAGCCTGGGACAGGTTAACTATGGCTACACCTTC. Amino acids: CASSLGQVNYGYTF.

The CDR3: CASSLGAGLANEKLFF. The CDR3 DNA reads as TGCGCCAGCAGCTTGGGAGCAGGGTTGGCTAATGAAAAACTGTTTTTT. This chain joins TRBV5-1 and TRBJ1-4, with a possible D match to TRBD1 (5 bases). CDR3 length equals 16 residues. The V end was cut by 0 bases, the J end by 3 bases, with 12 bases between. CDR1 and CDR2 (germline): SGHRS, YFSETQ.

The chain is built from TRBV4-1 and TRBJ2-3; perhaps TRBD1 as D (6 bases). The CDR3 runs 14 residues. Germline lookup yields CDR1 MGHRA and CDR2 YSYEKL. V shed 2 bases and J shed 6 bases, with 12 bases lying between them. The CDR3 DNA sequence: TGCGCCAGCAGCCAATCGGTGGGGGCTGATACGCAGTATTTT. It specifies CASSQSVGADTQYF.

The V gene is TRBV28, the J gene TRBJ2-3; no definite D call. The germline V and J ends were trimmed by 6 bases and 4 bases, with 8 bases remaining between them. The length of the CDR3 is 12 residues. Germline CDR1 is MDHEN and CDR2 is SYDVKM. The CDR3 coding sequence is TGTGCCAGCAGCCCGTTCCCAGATACGCAGTATTTT. This translates into CASSPFPDTQYF.

This rearrangement joins TRBV4-1 to TRBJ1-2; 12 bases fit TRBD1. Germline V gives CDR1 MGHRA, CDR2 YSYEKL. The CDR3 totals 15 residues. Trimming took 5 bases from V and 8 from J; bases not matched to a gene: 9. The CDR3 is CASSDEGQGAVGYTF. The CDR3 bases are TGCGCCAGCAGCGACGAGGGACAGGGGGCTGTCGGCTACACCTTC.

J is TRBJ2-1 and V is TRBV5-1; D perhaps matches TRBD2 (7 bases). Trimming shortened V by 0 bases and J by 4 bases, and 14 bases separated the two germline ends. This CDR3 is built from 16 residues. Germline assignment: CDR1 SGHRS and CDR2 YFSETQ. Here the CDR3 DNA reads TGCGCCAGCAGCTTGGCGGGGGGCCTACAGTACAATGAGCAGTTCTTC. It yields the protein CASSLAGGLQYNEQFF.

The chain employs TRBV30 and TRBJ2-7, with TRBD2 matching 7 bases. The length of the CDR3 is 13 residues. Per the germline V gene, CDR1 is GTSNPN and CDR2 is SVGIG (reference sequence). The junction had 6 bases not matched to a gene; V was cut back by 4 bases and J by 3 bases. The chain's CDR3 is CAWTPGGGYEQYF. The CDR3 DNA follows: TGTGCCTGGACCCCTGGGGGGGGCTACGAGCAGTACTTC.

The V call is TRBV5-1, the J call TRBJ2-2; 8 bases are shared with TRBD1. The CDR3 contains 15 residues. In germline, CDR1 is SGHRS, CDR2 YFSETQ. V lost 0 bases to trimming and J lost 7 bases; unmatched junction nucleotides: 5. The CDR3 nucleotides are TGCGCCAGCAGCTTGGCGCAGGGGGCTGACGGGGAGCTGTTTTTT. Translated: CASSLAQGADGELFF.

The chain has TRBV2 and TRBJ1-6; D not certain. The germline V gene has CDR1 SNHLY and CDR2 FYNNEI. Between the trimmed V and J ends, which lost 3 bases and 7 bases, there was a span of 10 bases. The CDR3 covers 14 residues. Here the CDR3 reads CASSDRRANSPLHF. CDR3 nucleotides: TGTGCCAGCAGTGATAGGCGGGCGAATTCACCCCTCCACTTT. Using reference TRBV2 and TRBJ1-6 for the parts outside the CDR3, the full variable domain is EPEVTQTPSHQVTQMGQEVILRCVPISNHLYFYWYRQILGQKVEFLVSFYNNEISEKSEIFDDQFSVERPDGSNFTLKIRSTKLEDSAMYFCASSDRRANSPLHFGNGTRLTVT.

The V gene is TRBV30, the J gene TRBJ1-5; possible D gene TRBD1, 6 bases. Trimming took 0 bases from V and 6 from J, leaving 12 bases between them. The CDR3 loop spans 14 amino acids. CDR1 GTSNPN and CDR2 SVGIG come from the germline V gene (reference sequence). The CDR3 loop is CAWSVTGLAQPQHF. The CDR3 DNA reads TGTGCCTGGAGTGTGACAGGTTTAGCTCAGCCCCAGCATTTT.

CDR3 coding DNA: TGTGCCAGCAGCTCCGGGACAGGGATAGAGACCCAGTACTTC. Encoded protein: CASSSGTGIETQYF. The V call is TRBV27, the J call TRBJ2-5; TRBD1 matches 9 bases. Unmatched junction bases numbered 6, after V lost 6 bases and J lost 4 bases. Germline V gene lookup returns CDR1 MNHEY and CDR2 SMNVEV (reference sequence). The CDR3 has 14 residues.

The chain has TRBV7-2 and TRBJ2-3; unclear D gene. This CDR3 contains 11 residues. Germline-derived CDR1 and CDR2 are SGHTA and FQGNSA. V was cut by 5 bases and J by 5 bases, with 5 bases left in between. The CDR3: CASSVRDTQYF. Here the CDR3 DNA reads TGTGCCAGCAGCGTCCGAGATACGCAGTATTTT.

In its sample, this clone was seen once. CDR3 DNA sequence: TGTGCCAGCAGCTTGGGAGCGGGGGCAACCTACAATGAGCAGTTCTTC. Amino acids: CASSLGAGATYNEQFF. The chain recombines TRBV5-4 with TRBJ2-1; 8 positions match TRBD2. Germline V gene data show CDR1 as SGHNT and CDR2 as YYREEE (reference sequence). Trimming at V came to 0 bases and at J to 2 bases, leaving 4 bases not matched to a gene. The CDR3 is 16 residues long.

The rearrangement uses TRBV5-1 and TRBJ1-5; a weak D match, TRBD1 (5 bases). Germline-derived CDR1 and CDR2 are SGHRS and YFSETQ. With 0 bases removed from V and 1 base from J, the gap between germline ends came to 8 bases. The CDR3 is 15 residues long. The CDR3 coding sequence is TGCGCCAGCAGCTTGGAAGGGGTCAGCAATCAGCCCCAGCATTTT. Protein product: CASSLEGVSNQPQHF.

This clone was seen just once. The genes are TRBV6-5 and TRBJ2-7, with 8 bases fitting TRBD2. Germline V gene data show CDR1 as MNHEY and CDR2 as SVGAGI. CDR3 length: 16 residues. J was trimmed by 4 bases and V by 0 bases; bases with no gene match: 8. The CDR3, as DNA: TGTGCCAGCAGTTACTCCGGGACTAGATATTCTTACGAGCAGTACTTC. Protein product: CASSYSGTRYSYEQYF.